The 21 T cell receptor beta chains listed next were all sequenced from one sample in a study of CD8+CD57+ T cells in acquired aplastic anemia. For sequencing, patients were chosen who had shown expansion of CD8+CD57+ cells by flow cytometry. Both TCR beta VDJ combination and CDR3 sequence profiling were carried out. Genomic DNA was the template for this profiling. TCRdb redid the calling of the reads with MiXCR, one entry per CDR3 protein. The table has 400,000 to 600,000 distinct CDR3 sequences, around a third seen once. Sequencing was carried out using sorted CD4+, CD8+, or CD8+CD57+ T cells (not recorded which) from PBMCs. The receptors come from a human donor with aplastic anemia.

At least ten counts were recorded for this clonotype. The V gene is TRBV7-9, the J gene TRBJ1-3; D gene ambiguous. Per the germline V gene, CDR1 is SEHNR and CDR2 is FQNEAQ (reference sequence). This CDR3 region has 13 residues. The V and J ends lost 1 base and 5 bases respectively, with 6 bases between them. This chain's CDR3 is CASSLEVRNTIYF. As DNA, the CDR3 is TGTGCCAGCAGCTTAGAAGTCCGAAACACCATATATTTT.

The chain combines TRBV11-2 with TRBJ2-1, with D maybe TRBD2 (5 bases). Trimming took off 6 bases at V and 4 bases at J, with 16 bases between the two ends. Germline V gene lookup returns CDR1 SGHAT and CDR2 FQNNGV. The CDR3 length is 15 residues. This CDR3 is CASSPGMTGYNEQFF. The CDR3 DNA reads as TGTGCCAGCAGTCCCGGGATGACGGGGTACAATGAGCAGTTCTTC.

The chain recombines TRBV2 with TRBJ2-5; 8 bases match TRBD2. The CDR3 covers 16 residues. CDR1 SNHLY and CDR2 FYNNEI come from the germline V gene. V lost 3 bases, J lost 0 bases, and 6 bases stayed unmatched. CDR3 amino acids: CASSESGGLYQETQYF. CDR3 sequence (DNA): TGTGCCAGCAGTGAGTCGGGGGGGCTGTACCAAGAGACCCAGTACTTC.

The V gene is TRBV19, the J gene TRBJ2-7; D tentatively reads TRBD1 or TRBD2 (6 bases each). V was clipped by 9 bases and J by 6 bases, with 27 bases between them. The CDR3 totals 16 residues. CDR1 and CDR2 (germline): LNHDA, SQIVND (reference sequence). CDR3 nucleotide sequence: TGTGCCAGCAGCAATCCTTCGACTAGGGGGGCTCGCGAGCAGTACTTC. It translates to CASSNPSTRGAREQYF.

This clonotype has only a few counts. This chain joins TRBV3-1 and TRBJ1-6, with D possibly being TRBD1 (6 bases). This CDR3 has 15 amino acids. Trimming took off 0 bases at V and 8 bases at J, with 11 bases between the two ends. Germline CDR1 and CDR2: LGHDT and YNNKEL (reference sequence). DNA of the CDR3: TGTGCCAGCAGCCAAGAATCAAGGGGGGATTCACCCCTCCACTTT. Translated, it gives CASSQESRGDSPLHF.

This clonotype occurred many times. The rearrangement uses TRBV5-1 and TRBJ1-6, with 8 bases matching TRBD1. Germline loops: CDR1 SGHRS, CDR2 YFSETQ. The CDR3 is made up of 15 amino acids. The junction had 6 bases not matched to a gene; V was cut back by 3 bases and J by 7 bases. CDR3 in amino acids: CASSSGQGKNSPLHF. Written as DNA, the CDR3 is TGCGCCAGCAGCTCAGGACAGGGAAAGAATTCACCCCTCCACTTT.

By share of the sample, this clonotype is medium-sized (0.01 to 0.1%). This CDR3 is CATGPRGVDYGYTF. The DNA of the CDR3 is TGTGCCACCGGGCCTCGGGGCGTTGACTATGGCTACACCTTC. The gene calls are TRBV24-1 and TRBJ1-2, with a possible D match to TRBD1 (5 bases). V was cut by 9 bases and J by 3 bases, with 16 bases left in between. Germline CDR1 reads KGHDR; CDR2 reads SFDVKD. The CDR3 is made up of 14 amino acids.

Ten or more counts support this clonotype. This chain connects TRBV19 to TRBJ1-1, with D maybe TRBD1 (5 bases). This CDR3 has 11 amino acids. The germline V and J ends were trimmed by 6 bases and 3 bases, with 5 bases remaining between them. In germline, CDR1 is LNHDA, CDR2 SQIVND (reference sequence). CDR3 protein: CASRGDTEAFF. DNA of the CDR3: TGTGCCAGTAGAGGGGACACTGAAGCTTTCTTT.

Worth noting for this clonotype: This may be a read error, as it is one base from a much larger clone. The chain uses TRBV19 and TRBJ2-2; D is ambiguous. From germline, CDR1 is LNHDA and CDR2 SQIVND (reference sequence). The CDR3 has 13 residues. CDR3 coding DNA: TGTGCCAGTGGTATCGCTGGCACCGGGGAGCTGTTTTTT. It encodes CASGIAGTGELFF.

This clonotype has only a few counts. This sequence joins TRBV6-1 and TRBJ1-6, with D unresolved. The CDR3 extends over 14 amino acids. Trimming stripped 5 bases from V and 10 bases from J, with 15 bases between. Germline V gives CDR1 MNHNS, CDR2 SASEGT. This chain's CDR3 is CASSRTQNGSPLHF. Here the CDR3 DNA reads TGTGCCAGCAGTAGGACCCAGAATGGCTCACCCCTCCACTTT.

Details on this clonotype: Just one base apart from a much larger clone, this may be a read error. This CDR3 fails to terminate in the conserved phenylalanine or tryptophan, so it likely reflects a read error. This chain connects TRBV11-2 to TRBJ2-7; D not resolved. The CDR3 extends over 19 amino acids. V was trimmed by 1 base and J by 0 bases, leaving 22 bases between them. Germline lookup yields CDR1 SGHAT and CDR2 FQNNGV. The CDR3 nucleotides read TGTGCCAGCAGCTTAGTCTCAGCAGAACGGGCCCTTGGCTCCTACGAGCAGTACCTC. It is translated as CASSLVSAERALGSYEQYL.

There are many counts of this clonotype. The chain joins TRBV19 to TRBJ2-7; D is perhaps TRBD2 (6 bases). The CDR3 loop spans 14 amino acids. Germline V gene sequence: CDR1 LNHDA, CDR2 SQIVND (reference sequence). The V end was cut by 8 bases, the J end by 0 bases, with 14 bases between. The CDR3 DNA sequence: TGTGCCAGTTCCTGGGCGGGGCCCTCCTACGAGCAGTACTTC. Translating it yields CASSWAGPSYEQYF.

This clonotype came up a few times. The chain is built from TRBV12-3 or TRBV12-4 and TRBJ2-5; a weak D match, TRBD2 (5 bases). The V gene lost 5 bases and the J gene lost 4 bases, with 14 bases spanning the gap. This CDR3 is 14 amino acids long. This CDR3 reads CASSGNGVGETQYF. The CDR3 DNA sequence: TGTGCCAGCAGTGGAAACGGGGTCGGAGAGACCCAGTACTTC.

The chain recombines TRBV10-1 with TRBJ1-2, with TRBD1 matching over 7 bases. The germline gives CDR1 WNHNN, CDR2 SYGVQD (reference sequence). The CDR3 is made up of 13 amino acids. With 0 bases clipped from V and 10 bases from J, the junction kept 5 bases outside the gene matches. The DNA for the CDR3 is TGCGCCAGCAGTGAGTCATTGGACAGGCACTACACCTTC. Its protein is CASSESLDRHYTF.

A remark on this clonotype: This may be a read error, as it is one base from a much larger clone. Given the absence of the conserved phenylalanine or tryptophan at the CDR3 end, a read error is likely. The chain employs TRBV10-3 and TRBJ1-4; no reliable D call. The CDR3 length is 15 residues. Germline CDR1 reads ENHRY; CDR2 reads SYGVKD. Trimming removed 2 bases at V and 3 bases at J, with 10 bases between. The CDR3 here is CAISEGQAANEKLFL. The DNA for the CDR3 is TGTGCCATCAGTGAGGGCCAGGCGGCTAATGAAAAACTGTTTCTT.

V is TRBV6-1 and J is TRBJ1-1; 7 nucleotides match TRBD1. V lost 5 bases to trimming and J lost 7 bases; unmatched junction nucleotides: 4. Germline-derived CDR1 and CDR2 are MNHNS and SASEGT. CDR3 length equals 12 residues. CDR3 region: CASSLDRDEAFF. CDR3 nucleotides: TGTGCCAGCAGTCTTGACAGGGATGAAGCTTTCTTT.

In its sample, this clonotype was seen a few times. The chain joins TRBV12-3 or TRBV12-4 to TRBJ1-2, with a possible D match to TRBD1 (6 bases). The CDR3 consists of 14 residues. V was cut by 8 bases and J by 4 bases, with 17 bases left in between. This CDR3 is CASGLTGPPYGYTF. In DNA form, the CDR3 reads TGTGCCAGCGGTCTGACAGGACCTCCCTATGGCTACACCTTC.

Note on this clonotype: Given the absence of the conserved phenylalanine or tryptophan at the CDR3 end, a read error is likely. The DNA is omitted, as the CDR3 cannot be located on it reliably, and the CDR3 follows TCRdb's listing. This chain joins TRBV10-3 and TRBJ2-3; no DNA check was done on the table's D call, TRBD2. Termini included, the CDR3 measures 9 amino acids. Germline V gene lookup returns CDR1 ENHRY and CDR2 SYGVKD. CDR3 protein: CAIRGIAVD.

This clonotype was observed many times. V usage is TRBV7-9 and J usage is TRBJ1-2, with D hard to call. The CDR3 has 15 amino acids. Germline V lookup: CDR1 SEHNR, CDR2 FQNEAQ (reference sequence). V was trimmed by 0 bases and J by 2 bases, leaving 10 bases between them. The CDR3 is CASSLAAGANYGYTF. DNA of the CDR3: TGTGCCAGCAGCTTAGCCGCGGGAGCGAACTATGGCTACACCTTC.

At least ten counts were recorded for this clonotype. Here the CDR3 DNA reads TGTGCCTGCGGGACAGCGATCACCGGGGAGCTGTTTTTT. Translation: CACGTAITGELFF. The chain employs TRBV19 and TRBJ2-2; tentatively, D is TRBD1 (7 bases). Germline values: CDR1 LNHDA, CDR2 SQIVND (reference sequence). Trimming cost V 11 bases and J 4 bases, with 14 bases left between them. CDR3 length equals 13 residues. Complete variable domain (other parts from reference TRBV19 and TRBJ2-2): DGGITQSPKYLFRKEGQNVTLSCEQNLNHDAMYWYRQDPGQGLRLIYYSQIVNDFQKGDIAEGYSVSREKKESFPLTVTSAQKNPTAFYLCACGTAITGELFFGEGSRLTVL.

In its sample, this clonotype was seen a few times. The V call is TRBV20-1, the J call TRBJ1-1; D is ambiguous. The CDR3 has 11 residues. V dropped 5 bases and J dropped 5 bases, with 9 bases sitting between them. Per the germline V gene, CDR1 is DFQATT and CDR2 is SNEGSKA (reference sequence). CDR3 sequence reads: CSASYYTEAFF. The CDR3 nucleotides read TGCAGTGCTTCCTATTATACTGAAGCTTTCTTT.